Following are 27 T cell receptor beta chains from one sample sequenced in a study of T cell responses to AZD1222 COVID-19 vaccine. Some clones are missing from TCRdb's copy, which holds only in-frame ones; the method was immunoSEQ multiplex PCR. The table includes tens of thousands of clones, 92% detected once. This specimen was peripheral blood, taken on day 0 of AZD1222 vaccination. These receptors originate from an adult in good health.

J is TRBJ2-3 and V is TRBV7-9, with TRBD2 identical over 7 bases. Germline CDR1 reads SEHNR; CDR2 reads FQNEAQ (reference sequence). The junction had 12 bases not matched to a gene; V was cut back by 7 bases and J by 2 bases. This CDR3 contains 16 residues. The CDR3 loop is CASKTDRDYTTDTQYF. The CDR3 nucleotides are TGTGCCAGCAAAACGGACCGGGACTATACCACAGATACGCAGTATTTT.

The chain links TRBV4-1 to TRBJ1-5, with D uncertain. Trimming removed 0 bases at V and 7 bases at J, with 13 bases between. This CDR3 spans 15 amino acids. The germline V gene has CDR1 MGHRA and CDR2 YSYEKL. The CDR3 nucleotides are TGCGCCAGCAGCCAAGACCGGGGAGTTAGGCAGCCCCAGCATTTT. Protein: CASSQDRGVRQPQHF.

The chain joins TRBV9 to TRBJ2-3; 10 bases fit TRBD2. This CDR3 has 16 amino acids. J gave up 1 base and V 1 base, and 3 bases lay outside the gene matches. Germline V gives CDR1 SGDLS, CDR2 YYNGEE. The DNA for the CDR3 is TGTGCCAGCAGCGTATTAGCGGGAGGAGGCACAGATACGCAGTATTTT. This encodes CASSVLAGGGTDTQYF.

The rearrangement links TRBV19 to TRBJ2-7; TRBD2 might be the D (6 bases). The germline CDR1 and CDR2 sequences are LNHDA and SQIVND (reference sequence). The CDR3 covers 15 residues. V dropped 4 bases and J dropped 2 bases, with 15 bases sitting between them. The CDR3 is CASSNDGTSTYEQYF. DNA of the CDR3: TGTGCCAGTAGTAACGACGGGACTTCCACCTACGAGCAGTACTTC.

This chain joins TRBV23-1 and TRBJ1-1; 7 bases are a match to TRBD1. TRBV23-1 is known as an ORF, though its function is uncertain. The ends lost 4 bases at V and 3 bases at J; junction bases unmatched: 11. The CDR3 loop spans 16 amino acids. The CDR3 nucleotides read TGCGCCAGCAGTCGCCCCAAGGGACAGATGGACACTGAAGCTTTCTTT. As protein: CASSRPKGQMDTEAFF.

The chain links TRBV7-9 to TRBJ2-7, with D perhaps TRBD2 (6 bases). The CDR3 loop spans 14 amino acids. CDR1 is SEHNR and CDR2 is FQNEAQ in the germline V gene (reference sequence). Trimming removed 5 bases at V and 7 bases at J, with 18 bases between. The CDR3 region is CASSTGTGPREQYF. The CDR3 DNA is TGTGCCAGCAGCACCGGGACTGGCCCCCGGGAGCAGTACTTC.

The chain recombines TRBV30 with TRBJ1-1; D is unclear. The CDR3 runs 14 residues. The germline V gene has CDR1 GTSNPN and CDR2 SVGIG (reference sequence). Trimming shortened V by 0 bases and J by 0 bases, and 8 bases separated the two germline ends. The CDR3 DNA follows: TGTGCCTGGAGTGTACGCGGGCTGAACACTGAAGCTTTCTTT. Residues: CAWSVRGLNTEAFF.

The CDR3 is CASSLVTGQAYNEQFF. The CDR3 bases are TGTGCCAGCAGCTTAGTGACAGGGCAAGCCTACAATGAGCAGTTCTTC. This chain links TRBV11-3 with TRBJ2-1, with 7 bases fitting TRBD1. The CDR3 is 16 residues long. Germline assignment: CDR1 SGHNT and CDR2 YENEEA. V shed 1 base, J shed 2 bases, and the junction held 5 bases outside the gene matches.

In regard to this clone: A junction end diverges from the germline sequence, so it may reflect a read error. The rearrangement uses TRBV19 and TRBJ2-7; D is possibly TRBD2 (5 bases). Per the germline V gene, CDR1 is LNHDA and CDR2 is SQIVND (reference sequence). This CDR3 has 14 amino acids. CDR3 sequence reads: CASSISGGSSEQYF. The CDR3 bases are TGTGCCAGTAGTATTTCAGGCGGGTCCTCCGAGCAGTACTTC.

J is TRBJ2-1 and V is TRBV5-1, with 8 bases that match TRBD1. The CDR3 is made up of 15 amino acids. With 4 bases clipped from V and 0 bases from J, the junction kept 3 bases outside the gene matches. Germline CDR1 reads SGHRS; CDR2 reads YFSETQ. DNA of the CDR3: TGCGCCAGCAGCCCGACAGGGGACTCCTACAATGAGCAGTTCTTC. Translation gives CASSPTGDSYNEQFF.

The rearrangement joins TRBV10-3 to TRBJ1-5; D perhaps matches TRBD1 (5 bases). The V end was cut by 0 bases, the J end by 2 bases, with 14 bases between. CDR1 and CDR2 (germline): ENHRY, SYGVKD. The CDR3 length is 17 residues. The CDR3 spells CAISESTVGMGNQPQHF. Written as DNA, the CDR3 is TGTGCCATCAGTGAGTCGACAGTGGGTATGGGCAATCAGCCCCAGCATTTT.

The rearrangement links TRBV7-2 to TRBJ2-1; D unclear. This CDR3 region has 17 residues. The germline V gene encodes CDR1 SGHTA and CDR2 FQGNSA. The V and J ends lost 2 bases and 1 base respectively, with 15 bases between them. This chain's CDR3 is CASSLTPAVGSYNEQFF. The CDR3 bases are TGTGCCAGCAGCTTAACCCCCGCCGTTGGGTCCTACAATGAGCAGTTCTTC.

This chain uses TRBV27 with TRBJ2-7, with 8 bases aligning to TRBD2. CDR1 and CDR2 from the germline V gene are MNHEY and SMNVEV (reference sequence). With 8 bases clipped from V and 9 bases from J, the junction kept 15 bases outside the gene matches. This CDR3 contains 14 residues. DNA of the CDR3: TGTGCCAGCCCGAGACGGGAGGGCCATCTCGGGCAGTACTTC. Amino acids: CASPRREGHLGQYF.

The chain uses TRBV2 and TRBJ1-2, with D tentatively TRBD1 (5 bases). Germline V CDR1 and CDR2: SNHLY, FYNNEI. The V and J ends lost 7 bases and 5 bases respectively, with 23 bases between them. The CDR3 totals 16 residues. The CDR3 reads CASTSGEGSGPYGYTF. Here the CDR3 DNA reads TGTGCCAGCACTTCTGGGGAAGGATCGGGGCCTTATGGCTACACCTTC.

The CDR3 DNA is TGTGCCAGCAGCTTTGGCGTCTACAGGGGGGCCCTGGATACGCAGTATTTT. Translation: CASSFGVYRGALDTQYF. This rearrangement joins TRBV5-6 to TRBJ2-3; TRBD1 aligns across 8 bases. The CDR3 is made up of 17 amino acids. V lost 2 bases to trimming and J lost 6 bases; unmatched junction nucleotides: 14. Germline V gene lookup returns CDR1 SGHDT and CDR2 YYEEEE.

The J gene is TRBJ2-3, the V gene TRBV10-3; possibly TRBD1 or TRBD2 for D (5 bases each). V lost 3 bases and J 1 base, leaving 8 bases between the germline ends. The CDR3 spans 14 residues. Germline V lookup: CDR1 ENHRY, CDR2 SYGVKD. CDR3 sequence reads: CAISDRDRTDTQYF. The DNA for the CDR3 is TGTGCCATCAGTGACCGGGACCGCACAGATACGCAGTATTTT.

The V call is TRBV7-2, the J call TRBJ1-2; no reliable D call. The germline V and J ends were trimmed by 1 base and 0 bases, with 9 bases remaining between them. Germline V gives CDR1 SGHTA, CDR2 FQGNSA. The length of the CDR3 is 15 residues. The CDR3, as DNA: TGTGCCAGCAGCTTAGGCCAGATAACTAACTATGGCTACACCTTC. Its translation is CASSLGQITNYGYTF.

This clone showed up just once. The chain joins TRBV5-5 to TRBJ1-2, with TRBD1 as a possible D gene (5 bases). Looked up from germline, CDR1 is SGHKS and CDR2 is YYEKEE (reference sequence). The CDR3 contains 14 residues. Trimming pared 0 bases from V and 5 bases from J, leaving 11 bases between. The CDR3 region has the DNA TGTGCCAGCAGCTTGGCCACGGGGCCTTATGGCTACACCTTC. It specifies CASSLATGPYGYTF.

CDR3 region: CASSVGTVGEQFF. The CDR3 DNA reads TGTGCCAGCAGCGTTGGGACGGTGGGCGAGCAGTTCTTC. The V and J genes are TRBV9 and TRBJ2-1, with D perhaps being TRBD1 or TRBD2 (5 bases each). The CDR3 is 13 amino acids. Per germline, CDR1 SGDLS and CDR2 YYNGEE. Trimming cost V 2 bases and J 10 bases, with 13 bases left between them. Using reference TRBV9 and TRBJ2-1 for the parts outside the CDR3, the full variable domain is DSGVTQTPKHLITATGQRVTLRCSPRSGDLSVYWYQQSLDQGLQFLIQYYNGEERAKGNILERFSAQQFPDLHSELNLSSLELGDSALYFCASSVGTVGEQFFGPGTRLTVL.

This clone came up once. This chain connects TRBV4-1 to TRBJ1-1; D is undetermined. The CDR3 sequence is 14 residues long. V was cut by 1 base and J by 1 base, with 7 bases left in between. Germline V gene sequence: CDR1 MGHRA, CDR2 YSYEKL. CDR3 bases: TGCGCCAGCAGCCAAGTACGTGGGAACACTGAAGCTTTCTTT. Amino acid sequence: CASSQVRGNTEAFF.

The chain combines TRBV6-5 with TRBJ2-5; D is ambiguous. This CDR3 is 14 amino acids long. The V end was cut by 4 bases, the J end by 4 bases, with 13 bases between. CDR1 is MNHEY, CDR2 SVGAGI, per germline. CDR3 loop: CASSSGRRVETQYF. CDR3 coding DNA: TGTGCCAGCAGTTCTGGACGACGGGTAGAGACCCAGTACTTC.

CDR3 sequence (DNA): TGCAGCGTTGTCGTGGGGGGGCGGGTCACCTTC. Its protein product is CSVVVGGRVTF. This sequence joins TRBV29-1 and TRBJ1-2; D is possibly TRBD1 (6 bases). The germline V gene encodes CDR1 SQVTM and CDR2 ANQGSEA. V was pared by 4 bases and J by 13 bases, with 16 bases between. The CDR3 is 11 amino acids.

The DNA of the CDR3 is TGTGCCAGCAGCTCAGCATCGGTGGGAGAGACCCAGTACTTC. It is translated as CASSSASVGETQYF. J is TRBJ2-5 and V is TRBV9, with D unclear. V dropped 4 bases and J dropped 4 bases, with 14 bases sitting between them. The CDR3 sequence is 14 residues long. Germline V gene sequence: CDR1 SGDLS, CDR2 YYNGEE.

The chain is built from TRBV30 and TRBJ1-2, with D maybe TRBD1 (5 bases). The CDR3 covers 13 residues. With 3 bases removed from V and 4 bases from J, the gap between germline ends came to 12 bases. In germline, CDR1 is GTSNPN, CDR2 SVGIG (reference sequence). In DNA, the CDR3 is TGTGCCTGGAGCGCAGGGATCCCCTATGGCTACACCTTC. It codes for CAWSAGIPYGYTF.

The gene calls are TRBV5-4 and TRBJ2-3, with 8 positions matching TRBD2. CDR3 length equals 16 residues. CDR1 is SGHNT, CDR2 YYREEE, per germline (reference sequence). After removal of 5 bases from V and 2 bases from J, the junction contained 10 bases not matched to a gene. CDR3 nucleotides: TGTGCCAGCAGATTGTACGCGGGAGGACCCACAGATACGCAGTATTTT. As protein: CASRLYAGGPTDTQYF.

The V call is TRBV6-1, the J call TRBJ1-1, with D possibly TRBD1 on 5 matching bases. Germline CDR1 reads MNHNS; CDR2 reads SASEGT. This CDR3 contains 15 residues. Trimming took 5 bases from V and 6 from J, leaving 19 bases between them. This CDR3 is CASSSHLGLGPEAFF. For the CDR3, the DNA is TGTGCCAGCAGTTCCCATCTCGGTCTGGGGCCTGAAGCTTTCTTT.

The chain links TRBV28 to TRBJ2-7, with D perhaps TRBD2 (6 bases). The CDR3 has 14 amino acids. V dropped 8 bases and J dropped 4 bases, with 18 bases sitting between them. CDR1 MDHEN and CDR2 SYDVKM come from the germline V gene. DNA for the CDR3: TGTGCCAGCGCGCGGGACCTGAGGGCTTACGAGCAGTACTTC. The encoded protein is CASARDLRAYEQYF.